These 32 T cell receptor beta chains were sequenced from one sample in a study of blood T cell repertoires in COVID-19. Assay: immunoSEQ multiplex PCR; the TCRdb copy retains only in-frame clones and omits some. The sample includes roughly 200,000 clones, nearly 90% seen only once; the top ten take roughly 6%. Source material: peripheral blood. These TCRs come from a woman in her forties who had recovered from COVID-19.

In DNA, the CDR3 is TGTGCCAGCAGTTTAAGCCGATACGAGCAGTACTTC. This gives the protein CASSLSRYEQYF. The chain employs TRBV12-3 or TRBV12-4 and TRBJ2-7; no clear D gene. Trimming took 2 bases from V and 4 from J, leaving 6 bases between them. The CDR3 is made up of 12 amino acids.

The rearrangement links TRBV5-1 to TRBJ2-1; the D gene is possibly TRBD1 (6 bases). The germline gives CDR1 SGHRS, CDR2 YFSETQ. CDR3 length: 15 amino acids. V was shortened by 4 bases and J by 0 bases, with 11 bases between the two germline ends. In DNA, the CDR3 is TGCGCCAGCAGCCGGGACACTAGCTCCTACAATGAGCAGTTCTTC. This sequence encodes CASSRDTSSYNEQFF.

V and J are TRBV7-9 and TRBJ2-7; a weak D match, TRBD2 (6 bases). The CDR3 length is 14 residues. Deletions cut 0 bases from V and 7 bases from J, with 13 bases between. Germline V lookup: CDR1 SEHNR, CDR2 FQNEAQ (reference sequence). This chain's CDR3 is CASSLAGLSGEQYF. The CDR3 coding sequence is TGTGCCAGCAGCTTAGCGGGACTCTCGGGGGAGCAGTACTTC.

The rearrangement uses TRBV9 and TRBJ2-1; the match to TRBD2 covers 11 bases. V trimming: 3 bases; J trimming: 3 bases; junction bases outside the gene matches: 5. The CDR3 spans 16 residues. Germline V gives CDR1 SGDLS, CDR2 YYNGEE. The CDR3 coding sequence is TGTGCCAGCAGCGGGTTAGCGGGAGGGGGCTACAATGAGCAGTTCTTC. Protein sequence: CASSGLAGGGYNEQFF. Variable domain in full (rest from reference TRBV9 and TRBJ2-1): DSGVTQTPKHLITATGQRVTLRCSPRSGDLSVYWYQQSLDQGLQFLIQYYNGEERAKGNILERFSAQQFPDLHSELNLSSLELGDSALYFCASSGLAGGGYNEQFFGPGTRLTVL.

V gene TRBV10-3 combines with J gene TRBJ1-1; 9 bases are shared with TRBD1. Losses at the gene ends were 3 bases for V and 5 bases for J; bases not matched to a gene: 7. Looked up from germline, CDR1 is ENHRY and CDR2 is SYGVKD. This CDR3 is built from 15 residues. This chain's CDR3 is CAISDSGTGLTEAFF. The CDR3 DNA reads TGTGCCATCAGTGATTCCGGGACAGGGTTGACTGAAGCTTTCTTT.

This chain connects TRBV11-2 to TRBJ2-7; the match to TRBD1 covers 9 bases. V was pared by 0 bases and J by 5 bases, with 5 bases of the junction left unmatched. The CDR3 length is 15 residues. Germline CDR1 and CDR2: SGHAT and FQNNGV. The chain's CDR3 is CASSLDGTGSHEQYF. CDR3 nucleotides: TGTGCCAGCAGCTTAGATGGGACAGGGAGCCACGAGCAGTACTTC.

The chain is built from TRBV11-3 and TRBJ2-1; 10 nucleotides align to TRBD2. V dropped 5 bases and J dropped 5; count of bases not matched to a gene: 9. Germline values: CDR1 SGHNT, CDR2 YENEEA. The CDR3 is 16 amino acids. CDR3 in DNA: TGTGCCAGCAGCACCGGGACTAGCGACAGGCACAATGAGCAGTTCTTC. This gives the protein CASSTGTSDRHNEQFF.

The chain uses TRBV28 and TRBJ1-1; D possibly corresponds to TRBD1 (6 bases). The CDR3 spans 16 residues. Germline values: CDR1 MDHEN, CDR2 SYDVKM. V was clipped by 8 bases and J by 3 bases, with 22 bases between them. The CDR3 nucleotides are TGTGCCAGCCCTTACGTACCTCCAGGGGCGGACACTGAAGCTTTCTTT. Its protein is CASPYVPPGADTEAFF.

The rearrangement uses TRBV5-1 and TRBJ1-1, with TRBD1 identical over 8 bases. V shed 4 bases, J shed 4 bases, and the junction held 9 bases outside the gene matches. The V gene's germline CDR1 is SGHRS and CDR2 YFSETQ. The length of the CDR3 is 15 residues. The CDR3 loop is CASSPENDRGTEAFF. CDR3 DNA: TGCGCCAGCAGCCCAGAAAACGACAGGGGCACTGAAGCTTTCTTT.

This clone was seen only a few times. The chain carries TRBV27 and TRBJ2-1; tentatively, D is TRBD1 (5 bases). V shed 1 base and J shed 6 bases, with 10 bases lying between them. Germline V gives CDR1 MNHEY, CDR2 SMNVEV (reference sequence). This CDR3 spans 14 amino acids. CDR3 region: CASSLWGSGNEQFF. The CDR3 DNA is TGTGCCAGCAGTTTATGGGGCTCCGGCAATGAGCAGTTCTTC.

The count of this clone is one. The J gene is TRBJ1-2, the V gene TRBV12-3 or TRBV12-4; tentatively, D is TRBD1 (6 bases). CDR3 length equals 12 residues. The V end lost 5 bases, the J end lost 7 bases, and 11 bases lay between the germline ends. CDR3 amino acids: CASSARGPGYTF. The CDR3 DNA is TGTGCCAGCAGTGCCAGGGGCCCTGGCTACACCTTC.

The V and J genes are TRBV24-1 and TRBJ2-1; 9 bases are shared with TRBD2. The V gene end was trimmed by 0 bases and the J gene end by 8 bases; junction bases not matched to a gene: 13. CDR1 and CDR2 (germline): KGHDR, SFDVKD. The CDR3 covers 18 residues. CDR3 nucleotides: TGTGCCACCAGTGATTTGGATTCGCCAGCGGGAGGTAGGGATGAGCAGTTCTTC. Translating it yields CATSDLDSPAGGRDEQFF.

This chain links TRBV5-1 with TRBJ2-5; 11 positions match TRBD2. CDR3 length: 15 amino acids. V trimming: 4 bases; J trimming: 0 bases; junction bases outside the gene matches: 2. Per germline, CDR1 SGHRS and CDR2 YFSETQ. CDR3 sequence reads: CASSKGLADQETQYF. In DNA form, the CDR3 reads TGCGCCAGCAGCAAGGGACTAGCGGACCAAGAGACCCAGTACTTC.

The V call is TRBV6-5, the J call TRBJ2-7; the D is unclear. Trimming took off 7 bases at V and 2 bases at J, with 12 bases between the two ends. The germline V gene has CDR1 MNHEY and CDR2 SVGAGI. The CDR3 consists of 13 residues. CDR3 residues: CASTNRNTYEQYF. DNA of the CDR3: TGTGCCAGCACTAACAGAAACACCTACGAGCAGTACTTC.

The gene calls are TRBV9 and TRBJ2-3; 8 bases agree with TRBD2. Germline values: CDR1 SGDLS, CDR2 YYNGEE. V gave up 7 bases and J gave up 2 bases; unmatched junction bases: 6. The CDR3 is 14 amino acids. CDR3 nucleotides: TGTGCCAGCCGCAGCGGGAGCTTCACAGATACGCAGTATTTT. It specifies CASRSGSFTDTQYF.

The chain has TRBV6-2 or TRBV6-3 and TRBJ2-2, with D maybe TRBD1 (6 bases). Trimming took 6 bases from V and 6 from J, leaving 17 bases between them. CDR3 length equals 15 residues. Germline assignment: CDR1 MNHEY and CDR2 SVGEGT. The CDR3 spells CASSWNTGSAGELFF. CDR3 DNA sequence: TGTGCCAGCAGCTGGAATACAGGGAGTGCCGGGGAGCTGTTTTTT.

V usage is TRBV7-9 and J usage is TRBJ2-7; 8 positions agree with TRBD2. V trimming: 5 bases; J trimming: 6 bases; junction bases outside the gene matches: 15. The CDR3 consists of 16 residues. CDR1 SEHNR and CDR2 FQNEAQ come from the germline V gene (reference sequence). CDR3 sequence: CASSDRLGREVSEQYF. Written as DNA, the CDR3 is TGTGCCAGCAGCGATAGACTCGGGCGGGAGGTATCCGAGCAGTACTTC. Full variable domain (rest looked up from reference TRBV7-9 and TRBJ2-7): DTGVSQNPRHKITKRGQNVTFRCDPISEHNRLYWYRQTLGQGPEFLTYFQNEAQLEKSRLLSDRFSAERPKGSFSTLEIQRTEQGDSAMYLCASSDRLGREVSEQYFGPGTRLTVT.

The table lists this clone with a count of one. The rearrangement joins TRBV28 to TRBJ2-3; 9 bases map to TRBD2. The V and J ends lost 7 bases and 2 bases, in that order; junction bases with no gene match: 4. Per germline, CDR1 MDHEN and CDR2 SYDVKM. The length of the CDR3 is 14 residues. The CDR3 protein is CASNRGRATDTQYF. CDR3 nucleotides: TGTGCCAGCAACCGCGGGAGGGCCACAGATACGCAGTATTTT.

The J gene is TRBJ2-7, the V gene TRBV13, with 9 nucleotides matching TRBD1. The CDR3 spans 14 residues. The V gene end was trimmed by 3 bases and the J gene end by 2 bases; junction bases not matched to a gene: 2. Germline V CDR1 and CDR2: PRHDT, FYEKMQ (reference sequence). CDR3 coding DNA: TGTGCCAGCAGCTTCCGGGACAGGGCCTACGAGCAGTACTTC. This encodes CASSFRDRAYEQYF.

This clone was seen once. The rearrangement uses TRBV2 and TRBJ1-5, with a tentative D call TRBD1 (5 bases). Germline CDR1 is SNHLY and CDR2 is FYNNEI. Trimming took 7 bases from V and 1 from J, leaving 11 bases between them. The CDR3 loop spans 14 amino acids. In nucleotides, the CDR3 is TGTGCCAGCACATGGCGGGACAGCAATCAGCCCCAGCATTTT. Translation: CASTWRDSNQPQHF.

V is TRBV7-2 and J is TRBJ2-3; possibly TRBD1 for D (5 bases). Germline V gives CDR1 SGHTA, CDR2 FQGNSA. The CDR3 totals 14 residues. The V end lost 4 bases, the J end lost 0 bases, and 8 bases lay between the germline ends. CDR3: CASSSGISTDTQYF. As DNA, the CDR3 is TGTGCCAGCAGCTCAGGGATTAGCACAGATACGCAGTATTTT. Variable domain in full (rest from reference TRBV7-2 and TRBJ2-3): GAGVSQSPSNKVTEKGKDVELRCDPISGHTALYWYRQSLGQGLEFLIYFQGNSAPDKSGLPSDRFSAERTGGSVSTLTIQRTQQEDSAVYLCASSSGISTDTQYFGPGTRLTVL.

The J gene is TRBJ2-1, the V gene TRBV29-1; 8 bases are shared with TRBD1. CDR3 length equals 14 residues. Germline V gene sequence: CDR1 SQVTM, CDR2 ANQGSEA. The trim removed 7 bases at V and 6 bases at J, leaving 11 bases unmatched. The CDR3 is CSAIRDRYSNEQFF. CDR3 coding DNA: TGCAGCGCGATCCGGGACAGGTACTCCAATGAGCAGTTCTTC.

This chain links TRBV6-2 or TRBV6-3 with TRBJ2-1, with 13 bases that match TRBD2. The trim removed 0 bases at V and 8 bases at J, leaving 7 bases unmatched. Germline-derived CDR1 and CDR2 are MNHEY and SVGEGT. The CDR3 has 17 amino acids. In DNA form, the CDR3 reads TGTGCCAGCAGTTACTCGGGGACTAGCGGGAACTGGGATGAGCAGTTCTTC. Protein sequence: CASSYSGTSGNWDEQFF.

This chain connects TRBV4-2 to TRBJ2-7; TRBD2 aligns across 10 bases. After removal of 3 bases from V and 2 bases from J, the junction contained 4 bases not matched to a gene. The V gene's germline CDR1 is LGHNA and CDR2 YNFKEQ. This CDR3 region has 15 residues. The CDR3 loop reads CASSQGLASAYEQYF. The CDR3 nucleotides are TGTGCCAGCAGCCAGGGACTAGCGAGTGCCTACGAGCAGTACTTC.

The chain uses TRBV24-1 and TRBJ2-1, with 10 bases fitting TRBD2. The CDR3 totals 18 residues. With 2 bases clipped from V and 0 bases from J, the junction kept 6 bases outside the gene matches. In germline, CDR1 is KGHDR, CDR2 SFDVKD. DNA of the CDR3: TGTGCCACCAGTGATTGGTCTAGCGGGAGTATCTCCTACAATGAGCAGTTCTTC. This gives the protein CATSDWSSGSISYNEQFF.

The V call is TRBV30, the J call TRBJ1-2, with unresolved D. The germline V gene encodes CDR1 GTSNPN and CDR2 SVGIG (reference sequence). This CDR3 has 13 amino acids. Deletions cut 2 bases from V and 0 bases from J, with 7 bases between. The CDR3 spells CAWSSTANYGYTF. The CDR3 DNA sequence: TGTGCCTGGAGTTCAACAGCTAACTATGGCTACACCTTC.

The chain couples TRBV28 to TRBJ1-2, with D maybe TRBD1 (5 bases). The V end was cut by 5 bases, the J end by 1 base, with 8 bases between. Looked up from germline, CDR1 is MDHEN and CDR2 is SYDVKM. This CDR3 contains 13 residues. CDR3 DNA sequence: TGTGCCAGCAGTGGGGGGGGTAACTATGGCTACACCTTC. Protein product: CASSGGGNYGYTF.

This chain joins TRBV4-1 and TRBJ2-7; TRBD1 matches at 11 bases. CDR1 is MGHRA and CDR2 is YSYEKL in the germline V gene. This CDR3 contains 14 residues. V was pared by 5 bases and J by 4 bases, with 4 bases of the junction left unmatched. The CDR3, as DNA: TGCGCCAGCAGCACTGGACAGGGGGCTTACGAGCAGTACTTC. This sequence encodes CASSTGQGAYEQYF.

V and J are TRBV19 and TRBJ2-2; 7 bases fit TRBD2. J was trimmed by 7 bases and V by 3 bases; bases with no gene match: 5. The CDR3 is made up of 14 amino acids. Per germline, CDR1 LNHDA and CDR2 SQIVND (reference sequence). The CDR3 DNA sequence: TGTGCCAGTAGTATGAGGACTAGAGTCGGGGAGCTGTTTTTT. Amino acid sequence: CASSMRTRVGELFF.

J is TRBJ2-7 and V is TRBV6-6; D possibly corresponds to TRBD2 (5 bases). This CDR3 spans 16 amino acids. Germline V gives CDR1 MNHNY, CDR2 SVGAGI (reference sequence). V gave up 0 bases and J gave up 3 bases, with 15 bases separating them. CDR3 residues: CASSYSKGLPSYEQYF. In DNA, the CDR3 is TGTGCCAGCAGTTACTCGAAAGGACTCCCTAGCTACGAGCAGTACTTC.

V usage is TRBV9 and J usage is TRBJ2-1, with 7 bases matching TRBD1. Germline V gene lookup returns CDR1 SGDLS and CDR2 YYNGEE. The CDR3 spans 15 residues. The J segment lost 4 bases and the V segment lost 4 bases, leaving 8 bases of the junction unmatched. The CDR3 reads CASSPTGALYNEQFF. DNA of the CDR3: TGTGCCAGCAGCCCCACAGGGGCGTTGTACAATGAGCAGTTCTTC.

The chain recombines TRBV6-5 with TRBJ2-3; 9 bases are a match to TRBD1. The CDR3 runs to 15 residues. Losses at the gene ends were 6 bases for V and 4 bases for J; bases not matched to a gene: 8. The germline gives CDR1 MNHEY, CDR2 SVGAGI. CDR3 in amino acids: CASRATGGQADTQYF. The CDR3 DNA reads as TGTGCCAGCAGAGCGACAGGGGGACAGGCAGATACGCAGTATTTT.